The rows below give T cell receptor beta chains drawn from one sample of a study of control samples from healthy donors and cancer patients. Method: immunoSEQ multiplex PCR; TCRdb's copy keeps in-frame clones and lacks some. The repertoire consists of about 61,000 clones, with nearly 90% occurring once and the leading ten covering around 5.4%. The sequenced sample consisted of PBMCs. The receptors stem from a man in his sixties with colorectal cancer. The CDR3 runs from the conserved cysteine through the conserved F or W. D genes are given only for firm matches. Size tells how often a clone was seen (once, few, many) or the class of an expanded clone, and some rows leave it out.

D: TRBD2; V: TRBV7-3; J: TRBJ2-2; size: once; DNA: TGTGCCAGCAGCTTAAATCTCGCGGGGGCGAACACCGGGGAGCTGTTTTTT; CDR3: CASSLNLAGANTGELFF
D: TRBD1; V: TRBV7-2; J: TRBJ2-5; size: once; DNA: TGTGCCAGCAGCAAACGACAGGGGATAACGGAGACCCAGTACTTC; CDR3: CASSKRQGITETQYF
D: TRBD1; V: TRBV4-1; J: TRBJ1-5; size: -; DNA: TGCGCCAGCAGCCCGAGAGGGACAGATAGCAATCAGCCCCAGCATTTT; CDR3: CASSPRGTDSNQPQHF
D: TRBD1; V: TRBV6-6; J: TRBJ2-1; size: -; DNA: TGTGCCAGCAGTCCCCGGGACAGGGGGTCTGCCCGAAACAATGAGCAGTTCTTC; CDR3: CASSPRDRGSARNNEQFF
D: TRBD2; V: TRBV7-8; J: TRBJ2-1; size: -; DNA: TGTGCCAGCAGCTCCCTGGGGACTAGCGGGTACAATGAGCAGTTCTTC; CDR3: CASSSLGTSGYNEQFF
D: -; V: TRBV14; J: TRBJ2-6; size: once; DNA: TGTGCCAGCAGCCCATACCTGACACTTTCCAACGTCCTGACTTTC; CDR3: CASSPYLTLSNVLTF
D: -; V: TRBV9; J: TRBJ2-4; size: -; DNA: TGTGCCAGCAGCGTAGAGGGGGGAGCCAAAAACATTCAGTACTTC; CDR3: CASSVEGGAKNIQYF
D: -; V: TRBV3-1/TRBV3-2; J: TRBJ2-2; size: once; DNA: TGTGCCAGCAGCCAAGAGGCTCTTCGGGGGTACACCGGGGAGCTGTTTTTT; CDR3: CASSQEALRGYTGELFF
D: TRBD1; V: TRBV27; J: TRBJ1-2; size: -; DNA: TGTGCCACCCTTCCGACAGGGTATAGCTATGGCTACACCTTC; CDR3: CATLPTGYSYGYTF
D: TRBD1; V: TRBV10-2; J: TRBJ1-2; size: -; DNA: TGCGCCAGCAGTGAGTCAATAGGACAGGGCTATGGCTACACCTTC; CDR3: CASSESIGQGYGYTF
D: TRBD1; V: TRBV7-3; J: TRBJ2-3; size: -; DNA: TGTGCCAGCAGCGTGGGACAGGGGATTACGGGGACAGATACGCAGTATTTT; CDR3: CASSVGQGITGTDTQYF
D: -; V: TRBV18; J: TRBJ1-1; size: -; DNA: TGTGCCAGCACACAACAAACCGGGGACACTGAAGCTTTCTTT; CDR3: CASTQQTGDTEAFF
D: -; V: TRBV5-4; J: TRBJ1-1; size: once; DNA: TGTGCCAGCAGCTTGTTGGCCCGGCGGACTGAAGCTTTCTTT; CDR3: CASSLLARRTEAFF
D: -; V: TRBV2; J: TRBJ2-6; size: -; DNA: TGTGCCAGCAGTGAAGTGAGCTCTGGGGCCAACGTCCTGACTTTC; CDR3: CASSEVSSGANVLTF
D: -; V: TRBV7-6; J: TRBJ2-2; size: -; DNA: TGTGCCAGCAGCTTTTTGGACACCGCGAACACCGGGGAGCTGTTTTTT; CDR3: CASSFLDTANTGELFF
D: TRBD1; V: TRBV19; J: TRBJ1-2; size: -; DNA: TGTGCCAGCCGGGACAGGGGCCATTCGACCGATGGCTACACCTTC; CDR3: CASRDRGHSTDGYTF
D: -; V: TRBV5-6; J: TRBJ2-6; size: once; DNA: TGTGCCAGCAGCCCAATAGGGTCTGGGGCCAACGTCCTGACTTTC; CDR3: CASSPIGSGANVLTF
D: TRBD1; V: TRBV5-1; J: TRBJ1-2; size: -; DNA: TGCGCCAGCAGCGTCGGACAGGTCGCTGGCTACACCTTC; CDR3: CASSVGQVAGYTF
D: -; V: TRBV9; J: TRBJ1-2; size: -; DNA: TGTGCCAGCAGCCCGTACCTTGGGGGCGAGTATGGCTACACCTTC; CDR3: CASSPYLGGEYGYTF
D: -; V: TRBV20-1; J: TRBJ2-3; size: few; DNA: TGCAGTGCTGATGACCCCGATACGCAGTATTTT; CDR3: CSADDPDTQYF
D: TRBD2; V: TRBV3-1/TRBV3-2; J: TRBJ2-1; size: -; DNA: TGTGCCAGCAGCCAAGATTCGGGACTAGGGCTACGAGATGAGCAGTTCTTC; CDR3: CASSQDSGLGLRDEQFF
D: TRBD2; V: TRBV5-4; J: TRBJ2-3; size: -; DNA: TGTGCCAGCAGCCCGACTAGCGGCACAGATACGCAGTATTTT; CDR3: CASSPTSGTDTQYF
D: TRBD2; V: TRBV18; J: TRBJ2-1; size: -; DNA: TGTGCCAGCTCACCCTCCGGGACTATCTCCTACAATGAGCAGTTCTTC; CDR3: CASSPSGTISYNEQFF
D: TRBD1; V: TRBV5-4; J: TRBJ2-7; size: -; DNA: TGTGCCAGCAGCGGAACAGGGGTCGAGCAGTACTTC; CDR3: CASSGTGVEQYF
D: -; V: TRBV5-4; J: TRBJ2-2; size: -; DNA: TGTGCCAGCAGCTTGGCCCCAGCGGTTAACACCGGGGAGCTGTTTTTT; CDR3: CASSLAPAVNTGELFF
D: TRBD1; V: TRBV27; J: TRBJ1-6; size: -; DNA: TGTGCCAGCAGTTTACGTTCCTGGACAGGGAGGAATTCACCCCTCCACTTT; CDR3: CASSLRSWTGRNSPLHF
D: -; V: TRBV27; J: TRBJ1-5; size: -; DNA: TGTGCCAGCACCCGGCAGGGGAGCAATCAGCCCCAGCATTTT; CDR3: CASTRQGSNQPQHF
D: -; V: TRBV6-6; J: TRBJ1-5; size: once; DNA: TGTGCCAGCAGTCACCGCAGGCAGCCCCAGCATTTT; CDR3: CASSHRRQPQHF
D: TRBD1; V: TRBV7-2; J: TRBJ2-5; size: -; DNA: TGTGCCAGCAGCCCCCCCCAGGGGGCGCGGGCGCAAAGGGGGACCCAGTACTTC; CDR3: CASSPPQGARAQRGTQYF
D: -; V: TRBV20-1; J: TRBJ2-3; size: -; DNA: TGCAGTGCTAGCGTAATGGATACGCAGTATTTT; CDR3: CSASVMDTQYF
D: -; V: TRBV19; J: TRBJ2-6; size: -; DNA: TGTGCCAGTAGAATACAGAGCTCTGGGGCCAACGTCCTGACTTTC; CDR3: CASRIQSSGANVLTF
D: -; V: TRBV6-2/TRBV6-3; J: TRBJ2-7; size: -; DNA: TGTGCCAGCAGTTCGATACAATACGAGCAGTACTTC; CDR3: CASSSIQYEQYF
D: TRBD1; V: TRBV28; J: TRBJ1-6; size: -; DNA: TGTGCCAGCACCGGTACCGGGACAGCGAATTCACCCCTCCACTTT; CDR3: CASTGTGTANSPLHF
D: -; V: TRBV4-1; J: TRBJ1-4; size: -; DNA: TGCGCCAGCAGCCAAGAATTTAGGCCGGGCGGAGGAAAACTGTTTTTT; CDR3: CASSQEFRPGGGKLFF
D: -; V: TRBV5-1; J: TRBJ2-7; size: -; DNA: TGCGCCAGCAGCTTGGGACAGGGAGGTTCCTACGAGCAGTACTTC; CDR3: CASSLGQGGSYEQYF
D: -; V: TRBV18; J: TRBJ1-6; size: -; DNA: TGTGCCAGCTCACCCGGGGCAGGGCTTAATTCACCCCTCCACTTT; CDR3: CASSPGAGLNSPLHF
D: -; V: TRBV10-1; J: TRBJ1-5; size: -; DNA: TGCGCCAGCAGTGAGTCCCTCCGTCAGCCCCAGCATTTT; CDR3: CASSESLRQPQHF
D: TRBD1; V: TRBV19; J: TRBJ1-5; size: -; DNA: TGTGCCAGTAGTATGACAGGGAATCAGCCCCAGCATTTT; CDR3: CASSMTGNQPQHF
D: -; V: TRBV6-5; J: TRBJ2-7; size: -; DNA: TGTGCCAGCAGTCAACCCGACAGCTACGAGCAGTACTTC; CDR3: CASSQPDSYEQYF
D: -; V: TRBV30; J: TRBJ1-6; size: -; DNA: TGTGCCTGGAAGAGGATAGCAGGCAGCTCCTATAATTCACCCCTCCACTTT; CDR3: CAWKRIAGSSYNSPLHF